These 9 T cell receptor beta chains were sequenced from one sample in a study of blood T cells in healthy people across ages. Primers used in a second PCR of about 7 to 12 cycles were a sample-barcoded 5' primer and a J-beta primer mix. One entry per CDR3 protein, called by TCRdb with MiXCR from the 5' RACE reads. The sample has over a million distinct CDR3 sequences; 59% are singletons. Sequencing used blood. The receptors stem from a man aged 18 to 29 in good health.

The chain uses TRBV20-1 and TRBJ2-4; no firm D call. With 3 bases removed from V and 0 bases from J, the gap between germline ends came to 12 bases. The CDR3 sequence is 15 residues long. Per the germline V gene, CDR1 is DFQATT and CDR2 is SNEGSKA (reference sequence). The CDR3: CSASRRAEAKNIQYF. CDR3 DNA sequence: TGCAGTGCTAGCCGTAGGGCGGAAGCCAAAAACATTCAGTACTTC.

V is TRBV18 and J is TRBJ2-4, with 9 bases identical to TRBD1. TRBJ2-7 explains the end of the DNA better; the J call may be wrong. The CDR3 runs 15 residues. Germline CDR1 and CDR2: KGHSH and LQKENI. The CDR3 sequence is CASSQLQGAPYEQYF. CDR3 DNA sequence: TGTGCCAGCTCTCAGCTACAGGGGGCTCCCTACGAGCAGTACTTC.

This clonotype has ten or more counts. V usage is TRBV12-3 or TRBV12-4 and J usage is TRBJ2-7, with D tentatively TRBD2 (5 bases). The CDR3 spans 15 residues. V was pared by 4 bases and J by 4 bases, with 17 bases between. The DNA of the CDR3 is TGTGCCAGCAGTTCCGGGATATCGGGGTGGTACGAGCAGTACTTC. It codes for CASSSGISGWYEQYF.

V is TRBV12-3 or TRBV12-4 and J is TRBJ2-7; the D is unclear. CDR3 length: 14 amino acids. V lost 4 bases and J lost 3, with 13 bases in between. CDR3 in DNA: TGTGCCAGCAGTTCCAATTCAATAGTCTACGAGCAGTACTTC. Translation: CASSSNSIVYEQYF.

The chain has TRBV20-1 and TRBJ1-2; 9 bases fit TRBD1. CDR3 length: 15 amino acids. The V gene's germline CDR1 is DFQATT and CDR2 SNEGSKA (reference sequence). J lost 3 bases, V lost 5 bases, and 10 bases had no gene match. The CDR3 region is CSAYRWDREDYGYTF. CDR3 DNA sequence: TGCAGTGCTTACCGCTGGGACAGGGAGGACTATGGCTACACCTTC.

This clonotype has just one count. This chain links TRBV14 with TRBJ1-2, with D maybe TRBD1 (5 bases). The CDR3 is 15 amino acids. The V gene's germline CDR1 is SGHDN and CDR2 FVKESK. The germline V and J ends were trimmed by 8 bases and 0 bases, with 16 bases remaining between them. Written as DNA, the CDR3 is TGTGCCAGCTCACGGGGCCCCTTAGCTAACTATGGCTACACCTTC. Protein product: CASSRGPLANYGYTF.

About this clonotype: A much larger clone is a single base away; this may be a read error. The V gene is TRBV2, the J gene TRBJ2-1; D unclear. The J call may be wrong; the DNA end is better matched by TRBJ2-7. This CDR3 has 11 residues. Germline V gene lookup returns CDR1 SNHLY and CDR2 FYNNEI. Here the CDR3 reads CASSYVYEQYF. CDR3 coding DNA: TGTGCCAGCAGTTACGTTTACGAGCAGTACTTC.

The J gene is TRBJ2-3, the V gene TRBV4-3; D gene uncertain. CDR3 length equals 16 residues. The germline V gene encodes CDR1 LGHNA and CDR2 YSLEER. The ends were cut back, 0 bases at V and 5 bases at J, with 15 bases in the middle. In nucleotides, the CDR3 is TGCGCCAGCAGCCAAGAGCGGACCCCCTGGGGAGATACGCAGTATTTT. It codes for CASSQERTPWGDTQYF.

This clonotype was seen a few times. This chain links TRBV9 with TRBJ1-2; D not certain. The CDR3 contains 11 residues. V lost 1 base, J lost 4 bases, and 2 bases lay in between. CDR1 is SGDLS and CDR2 is YYNGEE in the germline V gene. CDR3 nucleotides: TGTGCCAGCAGCGTAAGCTATGGCTACACCTTC. The encoded protein is CASSVSYGYTF.